Shown below are 8 T cell receptor beta chains from a single sample sequenced in a study of graft-versus-host responses after intestinal transplantation. Sequencing used immunoSEQ multiplex PCR; TCRdb keeps in-frame clones, though not all of them. Here the sample spans roughly 11,000 clones, 70% to 85% being singletons. Intraepithelial and lamina propria lymphocytes were isolated from graft specimens. This sample comprised ileum tissue, obtained 142 days after intestinal transplantation. The receptors stem from a human patient who received an intestinal transplant, so some T cells may come from the graft donor.

V and J are TRBV6-4 and TRBJ1-4; TRBD1 aligns across 8 bases. The J segment lost 4 bases and the V segment lost 0 bases, leaving 7 bases of the junction unmatched. The CDR3 has 17 residues. Per germline, CDR1 MRHNA and CDR2 SNTAGT. CDR3 region: CASSDSWTGLLNEKLFF. In nucleotides, the CDR3 is TGTGCCAGCAGTGACTCTTGGACAGGGCTTCTTAATGAAAAACTGTTTTTT.

The chain combines TRBV4-3 with TRBJ2-1; perhaps TRBD2 as D (7 bases). Looked up from germline, CDR1 is LGHNA and CDR2 is YSLEER. The V and J ends lost 3 bases and 3 bases respectively, with 15 bases between them. The CDR3 extends over 16 amino acids. The CDR3 DNA sequence: TGCGCCAGCAGCCACCGGGGGGCGGGAGACTACAATGAGCAGTTCTTC. Encoded protein: CASSHRGAGDYNEQFF.

The V call is TRBV5-6, the J call TRBJ1-6; weak D call: TRBD1 (6 bases). With 3 bases removed from V and 11 bases from J, the gap between germline ends came to 18 bases. Germline values: CDR1 SGHDT, CDR2 YYEEEE. There are 15 residues in the CDR3. As DNA, the CDR3 is TGTGCCAGCAGCTCCTCTGGGGGCCTCCAGACACCCCTCCACTTT. This encodes CASSSSGGLQTPLHF.

The chain combines TRBV6-6 with TRBJ2-7; TRBD1 matches at 9 bases. The CDR3 is 15 residues long. Trimming cost V 6 bases and J 0 bases; bases outside gene matches: 6. Germline loops: CDR1 MNHNY, CDR2 SVGAGI (reference sequence). The DNA for the CDR3 is TGTGCCAGCAGCCGAGGACAGGGGCGCTCCTACGAGCAGTACTTC. Amino acid sequence: CASSRGQGRSYEQYF.

The chain is built from TRBV5-1 and TRBJ1-1, with D possibly being TRBD1 (6 bases). The CDR3 runs 14 residues. Germline values: CDR1 SGHRS, CDR2 YFSETQ. The ends were cut back, 0 bases at V and 5 bases at J, with 11 bases in the middle. The CDR3 nucleotides are TGCGCCAGCAGCTTGGGCGGGGGGCTTACTGAAGCTTTCTTT. Its translation: CASSLGGGLTEAFF.

The chain couples TRBV10-2 to TRBJ2-6, with a possible D match to TRBD2 (5 bases). Trimming stripped 3 bases from V and 0 bases from J, with 6 bases between. The CDR3 spans 15 residues. Germline V gene lookup returns CDR1 WSHSY and CDR2 SAAADI. In DNA, the CDR3 is TGCGCCAGCAGTGACCGGGGCTCTGGGGCCAACGTCCTGACTTTC. Amino acids: CASSDRGSGANVLTF.

This chain connects TRBV7-9 to TRBJ2-1; 7 bases fit TRBD1. With 3 bases clipped from V and 12 bases from J, the junction kept 5 bases outside the gene matches. CDR3 size: 12 residues. Germline loops: CDR1 SEHNR, CDR2 FQNEAQ (reference sequence). In nucleotides, the CDR3 is TGTGCCAGCAGCTTTGGACAGGTGGGGCAGTTCTTC. This sequence encodes CASSFGQVGQFF.

The chain uses TRBV18 and TRBJ1-1; D unclear. This CDR3 comprises 14 residues. V lost 1 base to trimming and J lost 1 base, with 7 bases between them. Germline V gene lookup returns CDR1 KGHSH and CDR2 LQKENI. CDR3 amino acids: CASSPRTPNTEAFF. For the CDR3, the DNA is TGTGCCAGCTCACCACGGACTCCGAACACTGAAGCTTTCTTT.